The rows below give T cell receptor beta chains drawn from one sample of a study of blood T cell repertoires in COVID-19. The repertoire was sequenced with immunoSEQ multiplex PCR; TCRdb's copy has only in-frame clones and lacks some. Here the sample spans 160,000 or so clones, over 80% being singletons. Input material: peripheral blood. These receptors were obtained from a woman aged 55-75 years who had recovered from COVID-19. Both conserved end residues are part of each CDR3. Clone size, where shown, is once, few, many, or a class for clones that have expanded.

cdr3_length clone_size j_call v_call cdr3_aa
16 . TRBJ2-1 TRBV11-2 CASSLAGGGRGNEQFF
13 . TRBJ2-7 TRBV10-3 CAISETGQGKKYF
15 . TRBJ2-1 TRBV28 CASTQGGGPYNEQFF
17 . TRBJ1-6 TRBV4-3 CASSQQLPPGGGSPLHF
13 . TRBJ2-7 TRBV19 CASSEGLRGEQYF
14 . TRBJ1-3 TRBV2 CASREVNSGNTIYF
15 . TRBJ2-1 TRBV19 CASSILAGGPAEQFF
13 . TRBJ2-7 TRBV19 CASSPTTAGEQYF
15 . TRBJ1-2 TRBV7-3 CASSLRPGQDYGYTF
15 . TRBJ1-1 TRBV5-1 CASSIRQGLGTEAFF
13 . TRBJ1-4 TRBV5-5 CASNRDNADKLFF
14 once TRBJ1-6 TRBV6-2/TRBV6-3 CASSPGTENSPLHF
13 . TRBJ1-2 TRBV2 CASSNDRAESYTF
13 . TRBJ1-3 TRBV6-5 CASSLEFGNTIYF
17 . TRBJ1-3 TRBV3-1/TRBV3-2 CASSQGRRAGEGNTIYF
16 . TRBJ2-6 TRBV29-1 CSVVDRRNSGANVLTF
13 . TRBJ2-5 TRBV3-1/TRBV3-2 CASSLTGRETQYF
11 . TRBJ1-5 TRBV6-5 CASGINQPQHF
16 . TRBJ2-3 TRBV7-2 CASSLLAGTSTDTQYF
14 . TRBJ1-1 TRBV5-1 CASSLEVGRFETFF
14 . TRBJ1-1 TRBV7-9 CASSLGQNSKEAFF
13 . TRBJ1-1 TRBV29-1 CSADRDWDTEAFF
14 once TRBJ1-2 TRBV14 CASSQMGDRDSYTF
14 . TRBJ1-2 TRBV2 CASSGSSATNGYTF
15 . TRBJ1-4 TRBV3-1/TRBV3-2 CASSQGGQPNEKLFF
15 . TRBJ2-5 TRBV6-6 CASTKVAGERETQYF
15 few TRBJ2-1 TRBV11-3 CASSLGLAGVNEQFF
14 . TRBJ1-2 TRBV28 CASSQSGTDYGYTF
14 . TRBJ1-4 TRBV6-5 CASTSGTSGEKLFF
13 . TRBJ1-2 TRBV4-3 CASSQMTGVGYTF
14 . TRBJ1-5 TRBV10-1 CASQGGFGIQPQHF
14 once TRBJ1-5 TRBV3-1/TRBV3-2 CASSQAPGGQPQHF